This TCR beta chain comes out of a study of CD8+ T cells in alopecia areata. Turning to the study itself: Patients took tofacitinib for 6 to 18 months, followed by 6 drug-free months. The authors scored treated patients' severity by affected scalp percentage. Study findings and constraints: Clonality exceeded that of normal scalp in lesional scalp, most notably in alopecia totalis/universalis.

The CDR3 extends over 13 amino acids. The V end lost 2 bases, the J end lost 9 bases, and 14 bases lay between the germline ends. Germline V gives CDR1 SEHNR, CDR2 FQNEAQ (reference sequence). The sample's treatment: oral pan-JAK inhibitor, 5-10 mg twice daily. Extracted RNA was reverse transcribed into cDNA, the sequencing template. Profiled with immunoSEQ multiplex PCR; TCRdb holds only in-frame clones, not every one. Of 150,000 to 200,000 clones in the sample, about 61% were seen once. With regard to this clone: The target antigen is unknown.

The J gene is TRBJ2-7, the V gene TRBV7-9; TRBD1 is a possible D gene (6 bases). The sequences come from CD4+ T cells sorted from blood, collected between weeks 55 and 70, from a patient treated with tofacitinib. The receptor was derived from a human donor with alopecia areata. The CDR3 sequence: CASSLPMGARQYF. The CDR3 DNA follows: TGTGCCAGCAGCTTACCCATGGGGGCTCGGCAGTACTTC.